This paragraph reports one T cell receptor (beta chain). No antigen is known for it. Base quality data are lacking; no much larger clone is found one base away. The immunoSEQ Assay, a bias-controlled multiplex PCR, was used to amplify TCRbeta CDR3 regions from genomic DNA. The authors processed their data as follows. The number of nucleated cells in each sample was estimated from the amplification of reference gene primers within the assay. To quantify the absolute abundance of each unique TCRbeta CDR3 rearrangement, sequence reads were collapsed and filtered. For each sample, productive Simpson clonality was calculated by taking the square root of Simpson's diversity index across productive rearrangements. Imported from immuneACCESS, the table was reduced by TCRdb to in-frame sequences with V and J called. These copies leave out some clones; in studies compared against another copy, an unresolved V gene accounts for under half, and the cause of the remainder is not known. The V and J calls and clone size were taken over from that table, and D and trimming were inferred from the DNA. The sample table contains 200,000 or so clones; only one count was recorded for 79% of them. The top ten hold around 15% of the sample.

Trimming accounts for 2 bases at V and 2 bases at J, while the number of junction bases matched to no gene is 5. Its CDR3 holds 15 amino acids, cysteine through phenylalanine. The kept DNA is CDR3 alone, 45 bases in frame from the first base. The germline V gene sets CDR1 to KGHSH and CDR2 to LQKENI. These data originate in a study of blood T cell repertoires in COVID-19 (TCRdb year 2020). As for the study more broadly: Collaborator samples came from the United States, Italy and Spain and covered acute and convalescent phases of COVID-19. The material from the prospective study consisted of cDNA or gDNA derived from T cells, B-cell-depleted T cells, or PBMCs. Deeply sampled blood TCRbeta repertoires from subjects exposed to, actively infected with, or recovered from COVID-19 were included in the dataset. The repertoires were released in a freely available public database intended as a resource for research on the immune response to SARS-CoV-2. The samples were drawn from two sources: the first 160 participants of the ongoing ImmuneRACE study, and 1,000 to 1,500 subjects contributed by 6 global collaborators. The sample metadata nearly always contained a de-identified subject ID, COVID-19 status, age in years and sex. Where HLA class I and class II types were available, the types were taken from metadata supplied by the sample provider, not from assay-based typing. What the work shows at the level of the full study, not this receptor alone: The amount of clinical and demographic metadata varied by source and participant and was provided uncurated.

Collaborating institutions collected whole blood in K2EDTA tubes following their own protocols. For TCRbeta analysis, collaborators shipped samples as frozen whole blood, isolated PBMCs, or DNA extracted from either of those sample types. The material sequenced was peripheral blood. The TCR comes from a man aged 55 to 69 with active or convalescent COVID-19. The rearranged segments are TRBV18 and TRBJ2-7; the central 8 bases match TRBD1. Here is the DNA: TGTGCCAGCTCACCATATGGGACAGGCGCCTACGAGCAGTACTTC. This is translated as CASSPYGTGAYEQYF.